The clone carrying this T cell receptor beta chain was counted ten times or more. The source of the sample is a study of T cells in Graves' hyperthyroidism and ophthalmopathy. An absence of ophthalmopathy progression within 18 months meant stable Graves' hyperthyroidism. Germline CDR1 reads LGHDT; CDR2 reads YNNKEL (reference sequence). V was clipped by 1 base and J by 3 bases; unmatched bases: 2. The CDR3 length is 15 residues. TCR beta CDR3 regions were amplified from RNA. Initially, a first-round RT-PCR of the TCR CDR3 employed the HTBI primer set. In TCRdb, the multiplex PCR reads were re-called with MiXCR into one record per CDR3 protein. The sample has 300,000 to 350,000 distinct CDR3 sequences, 18% seen once; the top ten hold under 55%.

V is TRBV3-1 and J is TRBJ1-3; 8 bases map to TRBD1. This clonotype was sampled from a woman aged 50 to 60 with Graves' hyperthyroidism. The material sequenced was blood. The CDR3 DNA follows: TGTGCCAGCAGCCAAGTACAGGGGGTTGGAAACACCATATATTTT. Residues: CASSQVQGVGNTIYF.